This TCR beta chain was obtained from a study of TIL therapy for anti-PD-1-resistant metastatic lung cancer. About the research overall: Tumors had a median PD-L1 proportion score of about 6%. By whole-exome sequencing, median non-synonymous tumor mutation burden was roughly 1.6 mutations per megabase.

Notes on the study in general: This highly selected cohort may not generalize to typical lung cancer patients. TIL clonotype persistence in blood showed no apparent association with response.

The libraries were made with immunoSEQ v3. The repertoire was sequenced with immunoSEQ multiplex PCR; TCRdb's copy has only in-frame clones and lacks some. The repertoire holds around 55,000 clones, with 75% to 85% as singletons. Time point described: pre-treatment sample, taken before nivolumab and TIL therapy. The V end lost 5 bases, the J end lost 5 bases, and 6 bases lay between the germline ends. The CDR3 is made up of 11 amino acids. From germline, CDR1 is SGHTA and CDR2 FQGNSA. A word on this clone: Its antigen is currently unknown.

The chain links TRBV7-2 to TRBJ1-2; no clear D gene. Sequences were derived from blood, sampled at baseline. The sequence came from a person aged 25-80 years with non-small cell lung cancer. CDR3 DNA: TGTGCCAGCAGCCGGACGTATGGCTACACCTTC. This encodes CASSRTYGYTF.